Sequencing of this T cell receptor beta chain was carried out in a study of beta chain features in type 1 diabetes. About this clone itself: Its antigen is as yet unknown.

Sequencing targeted expressed TCRB transcripts, as all isolated RNA had been reverse transcribed. About 3.57 million reads, on average, came from each naive, central memory and regulatory T cell sample. The repertoire was sequenced with immunoSEQ multiplex PCR; TCRdb's copy has only in-frame clones and lacks some. This sample yields hundreds of thousands of clones, of which around 15% are seen a single time; less than 0.04% belongs to the top ten. V shed 0 bases and J shed 4 bases, with 9 bases lying between them. The germline V gene has CDR1 GTSNPN and CDR2 SVGIG (reference sequence). The CDR3 consists of 13 residues. Points from the study as a whole: A moderate, significant TCRB CDR3 shortening appeared in type 1 diabetes across four CD4+ subsets.

Sequencing was done on a sample of naive CD4+ T cells from blood. The receptor was derived from a man aged 18 to 35 with type 1 diabetes. V usage is TRBV30 and J usage is TRBJ2-5; D is perhaps TRBD2 (6 bases). The CDR3 here is CAWSVHGGETQYF. CDR3 nucleotides: TGTGCCTGGAGTGTACACGGGGGAGAGACCCAGTACTTC.